This entry lists 23 T cell receptor beta chains sequenced from one sample in a study of monozygotic twins with inflammatory bowel disease. No DNA is given; TCRdb re-called the 5' RACE reads and lists each CDR3 protein once. Recorded for this sample: some 170,000 distinct CDR3 sequences. The sequencing sample was made of blood. These receptors all come from a human donor with ulcerative colitis or Crohn's disease, or a healthy co-twin of an affected twin (not recorded which).

CDR3 residues: CASSLIYAGTYTDTQYF. This chain links TRBV7-6 with TRBJ2-3; TCRdb returns TRBD2, unconfirmable since there is no DNA. CDR3 size: 17 residues. Looked up from germline, CDR1 is SGHVS and CDR2 is FNYEAQ.

The chain carries TRBV5-1 and TRBJ2-7; TCRdb proposes TRBD1, but this gene call is untestable without DNA. CDR3 length equals 14 residues. CDR1 and CDR2 (germline): SGHRS, YFSETQ. CDR3 in amino acids: CASSSNGQGYEQYF.

This chain uses TRBV5-1 with TRBJ2-7; the D call of TRBD2 rests on TCRdb alone, since no DNA is present to check it. CDR3 length equals 13 residues. Germline V gene lookup returns CDR1 SGHRS and CDR2 YFSETQ. The CDR3 region is CASGSGNSYEQYF.

The CDR3 here is CASQGLAGGANTGELFF. The chain has TRBV10-1 and TRBJ2-2; TCRdb designates TRBD2, a call that cannot be tested without DNA. The CDR3 loop spans 17 amino acids. CDR1 and CDR2 from the germline V gene are WNHNN and SYGVQD (reference sequence).

The chain joins TRBV7-8 to TRBJ1-5. The CDR3 runs to 14 residues. Germline-derived CDR1 and CDR2 are SGHVS and FQNEAQ. The CDR3 reads CASSLVQGNQPQHF.

The chain has TRBV3-1 and TRBJ2-7; no DNA is available, so the TRBD2 call from TCRdb remains unchecked. Germline values: CDR1 LGHDT, CDR2 YNNKEL (reference sequence). This CDR3 region has 15 residues. CDR3 sequence: CASSLAPAGGYEQYF.

This chain joins TRBV29-1 and TRBJ1-4; TCRdb lists TRBD1, though no DNA is available to test this call. Germline loops: CDR1 SQVTM, CDR2 ANQGSEA. The CDR3 is 13 residues long. CDR3 residues: CSVLLQVGGKLFF.

The chain employs TRBV5-1 and TRBJ1-5. CDR1 is SGHRS and CDR2 is YFSETQ in the germline V gene. The CDR3 totals 17 residues. The CDR3 reads CASSLGAGTHSNQPQHF.

The chain is built from TRBV29-1 and TRBJ1-5. Germline-derived CDR1 and CDR2 are SQVTM and ANQGSEA. The CDR3 has 13 amino acids. The CDR3 loop reads CSVQADSFQPQHF.

This chain connects TRBV10-3 to TRBJ2-1; absent DNA, TCRdb's TRBD1 call cannot be checked. The germline V gene has CDR1 ENHRY and CDR2 SYGVKD. The CDR3 contains 15 residues. CDR3 residues: CAISTTNQGLGEQFF.

This sequence joins TRBV28 and TRBJ1-2. Looked up from germline, CDR1 is MDHEN and CDR2 is SYDVKM. This CDR3 has 14 residues. Here the CDR3 reads CASSLERRGYGYTF.

The rearrangement uses TRBV28 and TRBJ2-1; TCRdb's D gene call, TRBD1, goes unchecked for lack of DNA. CDR3 size: 15 residues. The germline CDR1 and CDR2 sequences are MDHEN and SYDVKM. The CDR3 sequence: CASSAGRGLYNEQFF.

V is TRBV13 and J is TRBJ2-7. CDR1 and CDR2 from the germline V gene are PRHDT and FYEKMQ (reference sequence). The CDR3 totals 15 residues. CDR3: CASSLGAGGSDEQYF.

The V gene is TRBV20-1, the J gene TRBJ2-1; as DNA is missing, the TRBD2 call by TCRdb cannot be tested. Looked up from germline, CDR1 is DFQATT and CDR2 is SNEGSKA (reference sequence). CDR3 length: 16 residues. The CDR3 region is CSASKTGTSGRASPIF.

The chain recombines TRBV5-1 with TRBJ2-7; TCRdb picks TRBD1, but there is no DNA to check that call. Germline V gene lookup returns CDR1 SGHRS and CDR2 YFSETQ. The CDR3 totals 12 residues. The CDR3 protein is CASIGDGYEQYF.

The chain links TRBV9 to TRBJ2-5; the D gene TCRdb calls, TRBD2, cannot be checked with no DNA. From germline, CDR1 is SGDLS and CDR2 YYNGEE. This CDR3 is 13 amino acids long. The CDR3 loop is CASSAGGPETQYF. The full variable domain, its missing parts supplied by reference TRBV9 and TRBJ2-5, is DSGVTQTPKHLITATGQRVTLRCSPRSGDLSVYWYQQSLDQGLQFLIQYYNGEERAKGNILERFSAQQFPDLHSELNLSSLELGDSALYFCASSAGGPETQYFGPGTRLLVL.

The chain uses TRBV6-2 or TRBV6-3 and TRBJ2-2; TCRdb selects TRBD1, and the lack of DNA leaves this call unchecked. Germline V lookup: CDR1 MNHEY, CDR2 SVGEGT. The CDR3 is 13 amino acids. The CDR3 sequence is CASSRSGTGELFF.

The chain's CDR3 is CASTVGTSGIYEQYF. The genes are TRBV6-1 and TRBJ2-7; the TRBD2 assignment by TCRdb is unverifiable without DNA. CDR3 length equals 15 residues. The germline V gene encodes CDR1 MNHNS and CDR2 SASEGT.

The chain combines TRBV21-1 with TRBJ2-2; with no DNA, the TCRdb D assignment of TRBD1 cannot be verified. TRBV21-1 is reported as a pseudogene. The CDR3 sequence is 17 residues long. CDR3 residues: CASSKARTGVGTGELFF.

The chain links TRBV7-9 to TRBJ2-7; TCRdb's D call, TRBD1, is unchecked because there is no DNA. The germline V gene has CDR1 SEHNR and CDR2 FQNEAQ (reference sequence). The CDR3 totals 15 residues. CDR3 loop: CASSPQGRGDHEQYF.

The chain combines TRBV7-3 with TRBJ1-1. Germline loops: CDR1 SGHTA, CDR2 FQGTGA. This CDR3 is built from 13 residues. The CDR3 here is CASSLWWDSEAFF.

V usage is TRBV20-1 and J usage is TRBJ1-1; the D gene TCRdb calls, TRBD1, cannot be checked with no DNA. Per the germline V gene, CDR1 is DFQATT and CDR2 is SNEGSKA (reference sequence). The CDR3 has 12 amino acids. CDR3 loop: CSASPTQGNAFF.

This chain connects TRBV7-3 to TRBJ2-7; TCRdb's D call, TRBD2, is unchecked because there is no DNA. Germline V gives CDR1 SGHTA, CDR2 FQGTGA. The CDR3 consists of 15 residues. The CDR3 sequence is CASSPRASGTYEQYF.